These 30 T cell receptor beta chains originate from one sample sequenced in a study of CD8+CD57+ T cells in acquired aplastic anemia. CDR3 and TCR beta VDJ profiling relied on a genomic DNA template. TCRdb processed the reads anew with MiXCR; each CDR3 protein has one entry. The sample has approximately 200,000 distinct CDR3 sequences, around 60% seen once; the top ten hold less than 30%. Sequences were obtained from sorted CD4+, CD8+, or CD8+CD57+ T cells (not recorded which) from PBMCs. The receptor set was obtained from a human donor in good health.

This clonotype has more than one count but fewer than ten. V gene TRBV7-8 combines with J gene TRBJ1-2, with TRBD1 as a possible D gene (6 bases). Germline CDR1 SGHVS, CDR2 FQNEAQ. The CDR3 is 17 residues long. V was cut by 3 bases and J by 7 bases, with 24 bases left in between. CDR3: CASSFGVPEGGAAGYTF. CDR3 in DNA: TGTGCCAGCAGCTTTGGAGTGCCTGAGGGGGGGGCAGCTGGCTACACCTTC.

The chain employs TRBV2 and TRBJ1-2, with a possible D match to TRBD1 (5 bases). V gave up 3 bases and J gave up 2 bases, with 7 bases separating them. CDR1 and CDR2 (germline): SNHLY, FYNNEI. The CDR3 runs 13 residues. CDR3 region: CASSEGGNYGYTF. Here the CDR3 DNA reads TGTGCCAGCAGTGAGGGGGGGAACTATGGCTACACCTTC.

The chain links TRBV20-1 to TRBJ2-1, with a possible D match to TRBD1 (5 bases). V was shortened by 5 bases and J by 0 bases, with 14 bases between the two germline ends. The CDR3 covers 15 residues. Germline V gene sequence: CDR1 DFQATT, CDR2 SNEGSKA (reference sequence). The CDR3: CSASTQATSYNEQFF. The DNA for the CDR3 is TGCAGTGCTTCTACACAGGCCACCTCCTACAATGAGCAGTTCTTC.

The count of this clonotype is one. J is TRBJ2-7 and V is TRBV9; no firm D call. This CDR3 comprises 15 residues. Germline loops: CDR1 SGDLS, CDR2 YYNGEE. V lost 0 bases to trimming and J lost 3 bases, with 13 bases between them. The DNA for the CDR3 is TGTGCCAGCAGCGTAGAGGTCGGGTCCGGCTACGAGCAGTACTTC. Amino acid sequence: CASSVEVGSGYEQYF.

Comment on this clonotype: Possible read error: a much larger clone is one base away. The CDR3 bases are TGTGCCAGTAGTACGCGACGGGAATACGAGCAGTACTTC. This encodes CASSTRREYEQYF. J is TRBJ2-7 and V is TRBV19, with TRBD2 as a possible D gene (5 bases). CDR1 and CDR2 from the germline V gene are LNHDA and SQIVND (reference sequence). V dropped 4 bases and J dropped 4 bases, with 11 bases sitting between them. The CDR3 runs to 13 residues.

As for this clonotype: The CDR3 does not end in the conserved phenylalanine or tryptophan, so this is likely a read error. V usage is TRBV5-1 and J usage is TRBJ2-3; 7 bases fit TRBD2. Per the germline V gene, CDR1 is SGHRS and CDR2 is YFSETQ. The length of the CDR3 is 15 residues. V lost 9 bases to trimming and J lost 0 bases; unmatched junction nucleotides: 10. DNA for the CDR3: TGCGCCACCAAGACCTCAGCGGGGAGCACAGATACGCAGTATTCT. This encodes CATKTSAGSTDTQYS.

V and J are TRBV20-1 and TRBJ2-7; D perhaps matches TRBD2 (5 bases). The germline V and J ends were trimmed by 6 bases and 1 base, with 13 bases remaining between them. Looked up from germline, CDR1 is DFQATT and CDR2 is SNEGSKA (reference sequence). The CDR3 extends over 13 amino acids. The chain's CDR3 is CSARRTPSYEQYF. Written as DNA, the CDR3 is TGCAGTGCCCGGCGGACTCCTTCCTACGAGCAGTACTTC.

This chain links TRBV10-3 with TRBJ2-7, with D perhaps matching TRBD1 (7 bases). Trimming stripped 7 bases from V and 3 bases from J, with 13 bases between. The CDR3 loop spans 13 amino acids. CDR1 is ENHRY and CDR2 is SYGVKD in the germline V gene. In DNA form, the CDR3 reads TGTGCCATCAATGGCGGGACAGACTACGAGCAGTACTTC. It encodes CAINGGTDYEQYF.

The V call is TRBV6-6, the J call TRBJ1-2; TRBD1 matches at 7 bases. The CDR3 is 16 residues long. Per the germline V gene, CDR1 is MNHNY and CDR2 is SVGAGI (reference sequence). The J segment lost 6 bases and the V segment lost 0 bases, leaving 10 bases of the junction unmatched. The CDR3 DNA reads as TGTGCCAGCAGTTACTCGCAAACAGGGGCCCTAGATGGCTACACCTTC. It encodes CASSYSQTGALDGYTF.

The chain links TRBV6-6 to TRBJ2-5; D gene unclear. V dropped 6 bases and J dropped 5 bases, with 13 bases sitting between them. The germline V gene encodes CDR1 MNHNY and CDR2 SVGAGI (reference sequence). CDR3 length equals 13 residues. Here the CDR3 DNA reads TGTGCCAGCAGCCCCGGATGGGCGGAGACCCAGTACTTC. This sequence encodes CASSPGWAETQYF.

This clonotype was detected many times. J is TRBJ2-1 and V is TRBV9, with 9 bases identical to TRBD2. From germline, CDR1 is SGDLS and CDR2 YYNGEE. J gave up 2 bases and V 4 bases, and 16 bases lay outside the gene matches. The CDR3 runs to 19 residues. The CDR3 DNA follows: TGTGCCAGCAGCCCTCAGGGAGGAGCGGGGGGATCTACCTACAATGAGCAGTTCTTC. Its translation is CASSPQGGAGGSTYNEQFF.

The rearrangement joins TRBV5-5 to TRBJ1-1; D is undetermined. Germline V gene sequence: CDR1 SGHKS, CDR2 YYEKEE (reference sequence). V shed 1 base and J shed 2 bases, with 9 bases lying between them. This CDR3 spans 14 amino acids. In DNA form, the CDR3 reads TGTGCCAGCAGCTTGTTCAGTACAAACACTGAAGCTTTCTTT. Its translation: CASSLFSTNTEAFF. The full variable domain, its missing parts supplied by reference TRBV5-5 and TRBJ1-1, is DAGVTQSPTHLIKTRGQQVTLRCSPISGHKSVSWYQQVLGQGPQFIFQYYEKEERGRGNFPDRFSARQFPNYSSELNVNALLLGDSALYLCASSLFSTNTEAFFGQGTRLTVV.

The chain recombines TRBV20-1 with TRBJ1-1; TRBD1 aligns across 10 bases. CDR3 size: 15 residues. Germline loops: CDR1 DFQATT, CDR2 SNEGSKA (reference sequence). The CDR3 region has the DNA TGCAGCGGTAAACGACAGGGGGCGGTGGGAACTGAAGCTTTCTTT. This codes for CSGKRQGAVGTEAFF.

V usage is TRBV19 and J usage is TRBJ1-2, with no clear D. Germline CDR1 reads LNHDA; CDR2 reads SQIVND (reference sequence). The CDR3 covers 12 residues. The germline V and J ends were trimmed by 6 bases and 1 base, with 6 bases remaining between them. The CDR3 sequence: CASRGFNYGYTF. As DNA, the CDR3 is TGTGCCAGTAGGGGGTTTAACTATGGCTACACCTTC.

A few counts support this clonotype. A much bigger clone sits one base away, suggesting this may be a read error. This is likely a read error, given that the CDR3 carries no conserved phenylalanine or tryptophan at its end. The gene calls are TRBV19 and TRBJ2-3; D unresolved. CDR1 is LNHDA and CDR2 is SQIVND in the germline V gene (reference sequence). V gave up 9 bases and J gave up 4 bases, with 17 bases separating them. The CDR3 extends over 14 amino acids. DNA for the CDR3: TGTGCCAGCGCCGCTGCCTGGAGCGCAGATACGCAGTATTAT. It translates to CASAAAWSADTQYY.

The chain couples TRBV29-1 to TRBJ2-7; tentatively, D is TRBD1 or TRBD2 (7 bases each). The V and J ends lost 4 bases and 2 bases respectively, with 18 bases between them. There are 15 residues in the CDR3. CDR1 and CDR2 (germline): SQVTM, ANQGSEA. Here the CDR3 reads CSVVREGQGAYEQYF. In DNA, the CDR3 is TGCAGCGTTGTGAGGGAGGGCCAGGGGGCCTACGAGCAGTACTTC.

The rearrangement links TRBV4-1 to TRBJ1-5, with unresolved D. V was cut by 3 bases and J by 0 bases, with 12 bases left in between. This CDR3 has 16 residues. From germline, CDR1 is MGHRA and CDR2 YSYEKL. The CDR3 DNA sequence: TGCGCCAGCAGCCATCGGACGGATTATAGCAATCAGCCCCAGCATTTT. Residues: CASSHRTDYSNQPQHF.

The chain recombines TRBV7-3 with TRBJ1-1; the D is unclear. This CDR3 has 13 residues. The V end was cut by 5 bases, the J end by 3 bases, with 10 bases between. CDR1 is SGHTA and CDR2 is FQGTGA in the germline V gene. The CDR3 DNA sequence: TGTGCCAGCAGCGGTACAGATTACACTGAAGCTTTCTTT. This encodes CASSGTDYTEAFF.

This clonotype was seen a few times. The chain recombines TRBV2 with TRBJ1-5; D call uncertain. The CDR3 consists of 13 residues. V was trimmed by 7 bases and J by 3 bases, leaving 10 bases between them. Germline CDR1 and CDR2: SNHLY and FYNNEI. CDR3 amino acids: CASMARFNQPQHF. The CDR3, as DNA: TGTGCCAGCATGGCCCGCTTCAATCAGCCCCAGCATTTT.

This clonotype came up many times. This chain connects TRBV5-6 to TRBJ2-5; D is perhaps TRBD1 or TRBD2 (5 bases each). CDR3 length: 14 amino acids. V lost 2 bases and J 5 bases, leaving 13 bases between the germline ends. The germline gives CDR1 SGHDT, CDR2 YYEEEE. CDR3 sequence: CASSFTEGFETQYF. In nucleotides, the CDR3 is TGTGCCAGCAGCTTCACAGAGGGGTTTGAGACCCAGTACTTC.

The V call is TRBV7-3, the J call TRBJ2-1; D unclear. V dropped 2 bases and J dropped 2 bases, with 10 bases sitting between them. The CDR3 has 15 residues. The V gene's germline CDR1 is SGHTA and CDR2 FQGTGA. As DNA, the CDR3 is TGTGCCAGCAGCTTAGGGCACGGGCCCTACAATGAGCAGTTCTTC. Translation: CASSLGHGPYNEQFF.

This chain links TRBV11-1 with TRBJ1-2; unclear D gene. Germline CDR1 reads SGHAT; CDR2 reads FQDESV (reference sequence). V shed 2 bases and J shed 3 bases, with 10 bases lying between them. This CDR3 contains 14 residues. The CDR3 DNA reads TGTGCCAGCAGCTTAATGACCTCTTACTATGGCTACACCTTC. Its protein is CASSLMTSYYGYTF.

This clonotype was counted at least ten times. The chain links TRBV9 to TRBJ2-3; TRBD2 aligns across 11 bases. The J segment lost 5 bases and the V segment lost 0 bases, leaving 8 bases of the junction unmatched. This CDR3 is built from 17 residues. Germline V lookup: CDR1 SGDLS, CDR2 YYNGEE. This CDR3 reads CASSVEGVAGGKDTQYF. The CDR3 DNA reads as TGTGCCAGCAGCGTAGAAGGAGTAGCGGGAGGGAAAGATACGCAGTATTTT.

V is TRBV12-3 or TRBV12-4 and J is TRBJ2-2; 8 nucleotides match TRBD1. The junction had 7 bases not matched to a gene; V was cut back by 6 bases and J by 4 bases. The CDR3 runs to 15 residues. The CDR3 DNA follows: TGTGCCAGCAGGTACTGGGACAGGCTCACCGGGGAGCTGTTTTTT. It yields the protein CASRYWDRLTGELFF.

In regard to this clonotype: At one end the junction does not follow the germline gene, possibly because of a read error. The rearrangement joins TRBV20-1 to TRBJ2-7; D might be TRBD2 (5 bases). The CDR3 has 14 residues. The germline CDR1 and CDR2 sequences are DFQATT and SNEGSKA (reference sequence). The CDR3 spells CGARAGKGTYEQYF. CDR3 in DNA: TGCGGTGCTAGAGCCGGGAAAGGGACCTACGAGCAGTACTTC.

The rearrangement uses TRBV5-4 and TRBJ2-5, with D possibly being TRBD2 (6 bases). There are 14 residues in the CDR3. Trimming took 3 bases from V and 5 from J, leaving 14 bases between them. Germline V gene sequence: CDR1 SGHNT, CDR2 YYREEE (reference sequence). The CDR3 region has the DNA TGTGCCAGCAGCTCCCCCCCCGGAGGGGAGACCCAGTACTTC. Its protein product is CASSSPPGGETQYF.

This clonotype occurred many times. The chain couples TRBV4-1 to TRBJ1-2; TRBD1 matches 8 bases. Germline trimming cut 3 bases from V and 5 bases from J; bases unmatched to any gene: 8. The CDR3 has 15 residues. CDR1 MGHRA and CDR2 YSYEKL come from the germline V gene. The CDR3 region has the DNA TGCGCCAGCAGCCAGGGGGGGACAGGAAGATATGGCTACACCTTC. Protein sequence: CASSQGGTGRYGYTF.

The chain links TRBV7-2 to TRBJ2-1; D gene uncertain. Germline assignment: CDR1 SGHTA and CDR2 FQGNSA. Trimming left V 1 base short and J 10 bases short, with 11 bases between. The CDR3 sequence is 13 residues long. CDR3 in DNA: TGTGCCAGCAGCTTAGAGCCCCCAGGCGAGCAGTTCTTC. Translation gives CASSLEPPGEQFF.

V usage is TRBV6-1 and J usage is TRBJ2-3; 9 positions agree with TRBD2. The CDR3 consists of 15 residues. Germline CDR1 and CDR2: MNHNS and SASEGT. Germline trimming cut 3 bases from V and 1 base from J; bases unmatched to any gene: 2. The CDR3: CASSDVAGGTDTQYF. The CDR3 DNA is TGTGCCAGCAGTGACGTAGCGGGAGGCACAGATACGCAGTATTTT.

CDR3 in DNA: TGCAGCGTGGGACAGGGGTATGAAAAACTGTTTTTT. It encodes CSVGQGYEKLFF. The chain combines TRBV29-1 with TRBJ1-4, with 10 bases that match TRBD1. The CDR3 totals 12 residues. Per germline, CDR1 SQVTM and CDR2 ANQGSEA. Losses at the gene ends were 6 bases for V and 6 bases for J; bases not matched to a gene: 1.